The 28 T cell receptor beta chains below were found in one sample sequenced in a study of identifying expanded T cells in peripheral blood. The method was immunoSEQ multiplex PCR; TCRdb's version includes in-frame clones alone and lacks a portion of them. Of about 76,000 clones in the sample, approximately 85% were seen once. Sample: blood. Every receptor here comes from a person aged 18 to 70 in good health.

A few counts support this clone. J is TRBJ2-7 and V is TRBV7-2; D assignment may be TRBD1 or TRBD2 (6 bases each). The V gene's germline CDR1 is SGHTA and CDR2 FQGNSA. The CDR3 is made up of 17 amino acids. Deletions cut 5 bases from V and 2 bases from J, with 22 bases between. CDR3 protein: CASSQQRLGGITYEQYF. In DNA, the CDR3 is TGTGCCAGCAGCCAACAACGGTTGGGGGGCATTACCTACGAGCAGTACTTC.

The rearrangement joins TRBV11-3 to TRBJ1-1, with 7 positions matching TRBD1. Germline V gives CDR1 SGHNT, CDR2 YENEEA. The CDR3 totals 13 residues. With 2 bases clipped from V and 5 bases from J, the junction kept 2 bases outside the gene matches. CDR3 DNA: TGTGCCAGCAGCTTAAACAGGGGAACTGAAGCTTTCTTT. Protein product: CASSLNRGTEAFF.

The chain links TRBV10-3 to TRBJ2-7; unclear D gene. V lost 8 bases, J lost 5 bases, and 16 bases lay in between. Germline values: CDR1 ENHRY, CDR2 SYGVKD. The CDR3 covers 13 residues. The DNA for the CDR3 is TGTGCCATCCAAAATTTGGCCCTTGACGAGCAGTACTTC. The encoded protein is CAIQNLALDEQYF.

This chain uses TRBV2 with TRBJ2-7, with a possible D match to TRBD2 (6 bases). Germline CDR1 reads SNHLY; CDR2 reads FYNNEI. This CDR3 is 14 amino acids long. Between the trimmed V and J ends, which lost 6 bases and 4 bases, there was a span of 16 bases. CDR3 coding DNA: TGTGCCAGCAGCGCGGGAAGTACGGGGTACGAGCAGTACTTC. It is translated as CASSAGSTGYEQYF.

CDR3 nucleotide sequence: TGTGCCAGTCGTAGGGGGGCAGGTCCCCTGACTGGGGCCAACGTCCTGACTTTC. It encodes CASRRGAGPLTGANVLTF. The rearrangement links TRBV19 to TRBJ2-6; D tentatively reads TRBD1 or TRBD2 (6 bases each). The germline V gene has CDR1 LNHDA and CDR2 SQIVND (reference sequence). Trimming removed 8 bases from V and 2 bases from J, with 22 bases in between. The CDR3 runs 18 residues.

This chain uses TRBV4-3 with TRBJ2-1, with 14 nucleotides matching TRBD2. V dropped 3 bases and J dropped 9; count of bases not matched to a gene: 10. The CDR3 runs 17 residues. The germline V gene encodes CDR1 LGHNA and CDR2 YSLEER. The CDR3 coding sequence is TGCGCCAGCAGCCAGTACTGGGGACTAGCGGGAGTCATTGAGCAGTTCTTC. This gives the protein CASSQYWGLAGVIEQFF.

This clone was seen once. Other DNA sequences from this sample encode an identical CDR3 as well. The genes are TRBV5-1 and TRBJ1-3; weak D call: TRBD1 (5 bases). Germline V gene sequence: CDR1 SGHRS, CDR2 YFSETQ. V gave up 4 bases and J gave up 0 bases, with 14 bases separating them. The CDR3 runs to 16 residues. CDR3 loop: CASSGGGSRSGNTIYF. In DNA, the CDR3 is TGCGCCAGCAGCGGCGGGGGGTCTCGCTCTGGAAACACCATATATTTT.

This clone has just one count. The rearrangement uses TRBV5-1 and TRBJ1-2; 10 nucleotides agree with TRBD1. The V gene end was trimmed by 3 bases and the J gene end by 2 bases; junction bases not matched to a gene: 4. The CDR3 extends over 15 amino acids. CDR1 and CDR2 (germline): SGHRS, YFSETQ. CDR3 in DNA: TGCGCCAGCAGCTCCCGGGACAGGGGCAACTATGGCTACACCTTC. Translation gives CASSSRDRGNYGYTF.

This chain links TRBV28 with TRBJ1-1; TRBD1 matches at 7 bases. Germline V gene sequence: CDR1 MDHEN, CDR2 SYDVKM. V was pared by 2 bases and J by 0 bases, with 3 bases of the junction left unmatched. This CDR3 has 15 amino acids. The CDR3 nucleotides read TGTGCCAGCAGTTTAGGGGACAGATTGAACACTGAAGCTTTCTTT. Its translation is CASSLGDRLNTEAFF. The full variable domain, in which reference TRBV28 and TRBJ1-1 provide the parts outside the CDR3, is DVKVTQSSRYLVKRTGEKVFLECVQDMDHENMFWYRQDPGLGLRLIYFSYDVKMKEKGDIPEGYSVSREKKERFSLILESASTNQTSMYLCASSLGDRLNTEAFFGQGTRLTVV.

J is TRBJ2-7 and V is TRBV6-1; 9 bases line up with TRBD2. J was trimmed by 2 bases and V by 4 bases; bases with no gene match: 6. Germline CDR1 is MNHNS and CDR2 is SASEGT. This CDR3 spans 15 amino acids. The CDR3 here is CASSVEREVTYEQYF. Here the CDR3 DNA reads TGTGCCAGCAGTGTGGAGCGGGAGGTTACCTACGAGCAGTACTTC.

The chain joins TRBV7-2 to TRBJ1-2; D may be TRBD1 (6 bases). The CDR3 has 13 amino acids. Germline V gives CDR1 SGHTA, CDR2 FQGNSA. Trimming removed 4 bases at V and 2 bases at J, with 8 bases between. The CDR3 coding sequence is TGTGCCAGCAGCTCGGGGACAAACTATGGCTACACCTTC. It specifies CASSSGTNYGYTF.

This sequence joins TRBV18 and TRBJ2-5; D may be TRBD1 (6 bases). CDR1 is KGHSH and CDR2 is LQKENI in the germline V gene. The ends were cut back, 4 bases at V and 5 bases at J, with 17 bases in the middle. The CDR3 is 15 amino acids. The CDR3 protein is CASSLPGTPRETQYF. The CDR3 DNA reads TGTGCCAGCTCACTCCCCGGGACACCACGGGAGACCCAGTACTTC.

The rearrangement joins TRBV18 to TRBJ2-7; 7 bases agree with TRBD2. Germline V gene lookup returns CDR1 KGHSH and CDR2 LQKENI. V shed 2 bases and J 5 bases; nucleotides not matched to a gene: 6. This CDR3 is built from 14 residues. For the CDR3, the DNA is TGTGCCAGCTCACCAAAACGGGGGGTAAACGAGCAGTACTTC. Translating it yields CASSPKRGVNEQYF.

Only a few counts were recorded for this clone. The CDR3 bases are TGTGCCAGCAGCTTAGTCCAACGACTGCTCAATGAGCAGTTCTTC. It translates to CASSLVQRLLNEQFF. This chain joins TRBV7-9 and TRBJ2-1; D gene unclear. Trimming cost V 1 base and J 6 bases, with 13 bases left between them. Germline CDR1 SEHNR, CDR2 FQNEAQ (reference sequence). This CDR3 comprises 15 residues.

CDR3 region: CASSLQTYYEQYF. The CDR3, as DNA: TGTGCCAGCAGCCTTCAGACCTACTACGAGCAGTACTTC. The chain carries TRBV7-8 and TRBJ2-7; D gene ambiguous. In germline, CDR1 is SGHVS, CDR2 FQNEAQ. The V and J ends lost 5 bases and 3 bases respectively, with 11 bases between them. This CDR3 is built from 13 residues.

In this sample, this clone turned up a few times. The V gene is TRBV5-1, the J gene TRBJ1-2; perhaps TRBD1 as D (6 bases). V dropped 0 bases and J dropped 4 bases, with 16 bases sitting between them. CDR3 length: 16 residues. Germline V gene data show CDR1 as SGHRS and CDR2 as YFSETQ. The CDR3 region is CASSLGPGEPIYGYTF. CDR3 coding DNA: TGCGCCAGCAGCTTGGGTCCAGGGGAACCAATCTATGGCTACACCTTC.

The rearrangement links TRBV19 to TRBJ2-1; 14 bases fit TRBD2. Germline V gene data show CDR1 as LNHDA and CDR2 as SQIVND (reference sequence). There are 16 residues in the CDR3. V trimming: 5 bases; J trimming: 5 bases; junction bases outside the gene matches: 5. This chain's CDR3 is CASSGPGLAGDNEQFF. Here the CDR3 DNA reads TGTGCCAGTAGTGGGCCGGGACTAGCGGGAGACAATGAGCAGTTCTTC.

The CDR3 sequence: CASSSQQGATEAFF. Here the CDR3 DNA reads TGTGCCAGCAGCTCCCAACAGGGGGCCACTGAAGCTTTCTTT. The V gene is TRBV7-9, the J gene TRBJ1-1; TRBD1 aligns across 9 bases. This CDR3 is 14 amino acids long. V lost 4 bases, J lost 4 bases, and 4 bases stayed unmatched. Germline V gives CDR1 SEHNR, CDR2 FQNEAQ (reference sequence).

The chain recombines TRBV6-5 with TRBJ1-4; 9 nucleotides agree with TRBD1. Germline CDR1 and CDR2: MNHEY and SVGAGI. The V gene end was trimmed by 6 bases and the J gene end by 5 bases; junction bases not matched to a gene: 4. CDR3 size: 14 residues. The CDR3 bases are TGTGCCAGCAGCATTGACAGGGGGAATGAAAAACTGTTTTTT. Its protein product is CASSIDRGNEKLFF.

On this clone: Other DNA sequences from this sample encode an identical CDR3 as well. V and J are TRBV5-1 and TRBJ2-7; a weak D match, TRBD2 (5 bases). Germline CDR1 reads SGHRS; CDR2 reads YFSETQ. There are 17 residues in the CDR3. The V gene lost 5 bases and the J gene lost 0 bases, with 21 bases spanning the gap. The CDR3 loop reads CASSRGGVGFGSYEQYF. CDR3 nucleotide sequence: TGCGCCAGCAGTCGGGGTGGGGTGGGGTTCGGCTCCTACGAGCAGTACTTC.

J is TRBJ1-1 and V is TRBV7-8, with D hard to call. This CDR3 has 12 residues. Germline V gene sequence: CDR1 SGHVS, CDR2 FQNEAQ. The V and J ends lost 1 base and 5 bases respectively, with 5 bases between them. In DNA, the CDR3 is TGTGCCAGCAGCTTAGGGGTAACTGAAGCTTTCTTT. Its protein product is CASSLGVTEAFF.

This chain uses TRBV7-2 with TRBJ2-1; possibly TRBD2 for D (6 bases). CDR3 size: 17 residues. V gave up 4 bases and J gave up 4 bases, with 20 bases separating them. The germline V gene has CDR1 SGHTA and CDR2 FQGNSA. The CDR3 DNA is TGTGCCAGCAGCTCCTCCACCGAGCTAGCGATGTACAATGAGCAGTTCTTC. Protein sequence: CASSSSTELAMYNEQFF.

The gene calls are TRBV28 and TRBJ1-1; D gene uncertain. V shed 6 bases and J shed 6 bases, with 14 bases lying between them. Germline V gene sequence: CDR1 MDHEN, CDR2 SYDVKM. The CDR3 runs to 13 residues. CDR3 sequence: CASRGPPRSEAFF. The CDR3 coding sequence is TGTGCCAGCAGGGGCCCCCCTAGGTCTGAAGCTTTCTTT. Combining the CDR3 with reference TRBV28 and TRBJ1-1 gives the whole variable domain DVKVTQSSRYLVKRTGEKVFLECVQDMDHENMFWYRQDPGLGLRLIYFSYDVKMKEKGDIPEGYSVSREKKERFSLILESASTNQTSMYLCASRGPPRSEAFFGQGTRLTVV.

This sequence joins TRBV14 and TRBJ2-4; TRBD1 is a possible D gene (5 bases). CDR3 length: 15 amino acids. V lost 0 bases and J lost 4, with 10 bases in between. Germline V gene data show CDR1 as SGHDN and CDR2 as FVKESK. The CDR3 sequence: CASSQEPNRKNIQYF. CDR3 nucleotide sequence: TGTGCCAGCAGCCAAGAGCCCAACAGGAAAAACATTCAGTACTTC. Based on the CDR3 plus reference TRBV14 and TRBJ2-4, the full variable domain is EAGVTQFPSHSVIEKGQTVTLRCDPISGHDNLYWYRRVMGKEIKFLLHFVKESKQDESGMPNNRFLAERTGGTYSTLKVQPAELEDSGVYFCASSQEPNRKNIQYFGAGTRLSVL.

The chain joins TRBV7-3 to TRBJ1-1, with D unclear. CDR1 and CDR2 (germline): SGHTA, FQGTGA. Trimming cost V 2 bases and J 4 bases, with 8 bases left between them. The CDR3 contains 13 residues. The CDR3 here is CASSLWSGTEAFF. DNA of the CDR3: TGTGCCAGCAGCTTATGGAGCGGCACTGAAGCTTTCTTT.

CDR3 region: CASSTRTGGEQYF. The CDR3, as DNA: TGTGCCAGCAGCACCCGGACGGGGGGAGAGCAGTACTTC. The chain uses TRBV13 and TRBJ2-7; 7 nucleotides line up with TRBD2. This CDR3 is 13 amino acids long. Germline CDR1 is PRHDT and CDR2 is FYEKMQ (reference sequence). The V segment lost 5 bases and the J segment 7 bases; nucleotides outside the gene matches: 8. The full variable domain, rest sourced from reference TRBV13 and TRBJ2-7, is AAGVIQSPRHLIKEKRETATLKCYPIPRHDTVYWYQQGPGQDPQFLISFYEKMQSDKGSIPDRFSAQQFSDYHSELNMSSLELGDSALYFCASSTRTGGEQYFGPGTRLTVT.

The chain links TRBV6-5 to TRBJ2-3; no firm D call. Trimming removed 0 bases from V and 0 bases from J, with 7 bases in between. This CDR3 has 15 amino acids. CDR1 is MNHEY and CDR2 is SVGAGI in the germline V gene. CDR3 sequence (DNA): TGTGCCAGCAGTTACTCGGCTGTTAGCACAGATACGCAGTATTTT. Its translation is CASSYSAVSTDTQYF.

The chain links TRBV28 to TRBJ2-7, with D maybe TRBD2 (6 bases). Trimming cost V 2 bases and J 2 bases, with 10 bases left between them. Germline V gene data show CDR1 as MDHEN and CDR2 as SYDVKM. The CDR3 is 14 residues long. DNA for the CDR3: TGTGCCAGCAGTTTAGAAGGGACTCCCTACGAGCAGTACTTC. Amino acid sequence: CASSLEGTPYEQYF.